Below are 20 T cell receptor beta chains sequenced from a single sample in a study of Ad26.COV2.S vaccination and SARS-CoV-2 variants. TCRdb's copy holds only in-frame clones and misses some; the assay was immunoSEQ multiplex PCR. The sample gives under 300,000 clones, around nine tenths of which show up once; less than 3.5% is in the top ten. Specified treatment: approximately 18 received Ad26.COV2.S at low or high dose, single or two shots; 5 received placebo; per-sample allocation not given. Sampling took place 63 days after the first vaccine or placebo injection. The sample here was peripheral blood, taken in a trial of Ad26.COV2.S vaccine versus placebo. These receptors came from a person between 18 and 65 years old who received the Ad26.COV2.S COVID-19 vaccine or a placebo.

This clone was detected a few times. This chain connects TRBV7-9 to TRBJ2-1; D possibly corresponds to TRBD2 (5 bases). This CDR3 has 13 residues. Germline values: CDR1 SEHNR, CDR2 FQNEAQ (reference sequence). V was cut by 3 bases and J by 10 bases, with 13 bases left in between. The CDR3 DNA reads TGTGCCAGCAGCTTTGATCCCTCGGGAGAGCAGTTCTTC. It translates to CASSFDPSGEQFF.

This clone is a singleton in its sample. The V and J genes are TRBV7-3 and TRBJ2-1; 7 bases are shared with TRBD2. V lost 1 base to trimming and J lost 1 base; unmatched junction nucleotides: 7. CDR3 length equals 17 residues. The germline V gene has CDR1 SGHTA and CDR2 FQGTGA. The CDR3 spells CASSLSFAGASYNEQFF. DNA of the CDR3: TGTGCCAGCAGCTTAAGCTTCGCGGGAGCATCCTACAATGAGCAGTTCTTC.

V is TRBV19 and J is TRBJ2-2; no firm D call. This CDR3 is 17 amino acids long. Trimming left V 5 bases short and J 0 bases short, with 16 bases between. The germline CDR1 and CDR2 sequences are LNHDA and SQIVND (reference sequence). CDR3 coding DNA: TGTGCCAGTAGTCCAGGCGTTGGTAACTCGAACACCGGGGAGCTGTTTTTT. It is translated as CASSPGVGNSNTGELFF. Looking up the rest from reference TRBV19 and TRBJ2-2 gives the full variable domain: DGGITQSPKYLFRKEGQNVTLSCEQNLNHDAMYWYRQDPGQGLRLIYYSQIVNDFQKGDIAEGYSVSREKKESFPLTVTSAQKNPTAFYLCASSPGVGNSNTGELFFGEGSRLTVL.

The V and J genes are TRBV9 and TRBJ2-2; the D is unclear. Trimming left V 0 bases short and J 3 bases short, with 6 bases between. The CDR3 consists of 14 residues. Germline CDR1 reads SGDLS; CDR2 reads YYNGEE. In DNA, the CDR3 is TGTGCCAGCAGCGTAGGAGTCGACACCGGGGAGCTGTTTTTT. Translated: CASSVGVDTGELFF.

CDR3 loop: CASSLSGLISSISPLHF. As DNA, the CDR3 is TGTGCCAGCAGTTTATCGGGACTCATATCAAGTATTTCACCCCTCCACTTT. The genes are TRBV27 and TRBJ1-6; weak D call: TRBD1 (5 bases). The CDR3 runs to 17 residues. Between the trimmed V and J ends, which lost 0 bases and 9 bases, there was a span of 18 bases. Germline lookup yields CDR1 MNHEY and CDR2 SMNVEV (reference sequence).

The chain is built from TRBV3-1 (or the pseudogene TRBV3-2) and TRBJ1-4; the D gene is possibly TRBD1 (6 bases). Trimming cost V 2 bases and J 7 bases, with 17 bases left between them. The CDR3 is 16 residues long. CDR1 and CDR2 (germline): LGHDT, YNNKEL (reference sequence). CDR3 amino acids: CASSQRRQGLSEKLFF. The CDR3 region has the DNA TGTGCCAGCAGCCAAAGGCGTCAGGGGCTATCTGAAAAACTGTTTTTT.

The chain employs TRBV18 and TRBJ2-1, with 8 bases fitting TRBD1. Germline-derived CDR1 and CDR2 are KGHSH and LQKENI. This CDR3 is 15 amino acids long. Trimming took 5 bases from V and 3 from J; bases not matched to a gene: 6. The CDR3 region has the DNA TGTGCCAGCTCATCGCCCGGGACAGGCTACAATGAGCAGTTCTTC. The encoded protein is CASSSPGTGYNEQFF.

V usage is TRBV21-1 and J usage is TRBJ2-7; TRBD2, the table's D call, lacks a check against the DNA. TRBV21-1 is termed a pseudogene. CDR3 length: 16 residues. The CDR3 sequence: CASSKWGASGNYEQYV. CDR3 nucleotide sequence: TGTGCCAGCAGCAAATGGGGGGCTAGCGGGAACTACGAGCAGTACGTC.

V and J are TRBV5-6 and TRBJ1-2; 7 nucleotides agree with TRBD1. Germline V gene lookup returns CDR1 SGHDT and CDR2 YYEEEE. The CDR3 loop spans 13 amino acids. J was trimmed by 5 bases and V by 4 bases; bases with no gene match: 5. CDR3 in amino acids: CASSREQGYGYTF. The CDR3, as DNA: TGTGCCAGCAGCCGTGAACAGGGGTATGGCTACACCTTC.

This rearrangement joins TRBV27 to TRBJ1-6; 9 bases line up with TRBD1. Germline loops: CDR1 MNHEY, CDR2 SMNVEV (reference sequence). The CDR3 spans 15 residues. The V segment lost 5 bases and the J segment 2 bases; nucleotides outside the gene matches: 1. The CDR3 loop reads CASSTGGPYNSPLHF. CDR3 in DNA: TGTGCCAGCAGTACAGGGGGCCCCTATAATTCACCCCTCCACTTT.

Of note for this clone: This CDR3 is also generated by other DNA sequences in the sample. The V gene is TRBV11-3, the J gene TRBJ2-1; 7 bases agree with TRBD2. The CDR3 runs 14 residues. Trimming removed 5 bases from V and 1 base from J; junction bases left unmatched: 2. Germline CDR1 and CDR2: SGHNT and YENEEA. CDR3 nucleotide sequence: TGTGCCAGCAGCCCGGGGGGTTCCTACAATGAGCAGTTCTTC. Residues: CASSPGGSYNEQFF.

The chain has TRBV18 and TRBJ1-2; 11 nucleotides agree with TRBD1. This CDR3 has 14 amino acids. Germline V gives CDR1 KGHSH, CDR2 LQKENI. J gave up 4 bases and V 4 bases, and 2 bases lay outside the gene matches. The DNA of the CDR3 is TGTGCCAGCTCACGGGACAGGGGGAGCTATGGCTACACCTTC. Protein sequence: CASSRDRGSYGYTF.

The chain employs TRBV11-2 and TRBJ1-6, with 7 bases fitting TRBD1. J gave up 7 bases and V 5 bases, and 8 bases lay outside the gene matches. CDR1 is SGHAT and CDR2 is FQNNGV in the germline V gene. The CDR3 is 15 amino acids. This CDR3 is CASSQGRGRNSPLHF. The CDR3 nucleotides are TGTGCCAGCAGCCAAGGGAGGGGGCGGAATTCACCCCTCCACTTT.

The gene calls are TRBV10-2 and TRBJ2-2, with 9 bases matching TRBD2. Per germline, CDR1 WSHSY and CDR2 SAAADI. The CDR3 covers 16 residues. Trimming took 5 bases from V and 5 from J; bases not matched to a gene: 9. CDR3 in amino acids: CASSKVAGADTGELFF. The DNA for the CDR3 is TGCGCCAGCAGTAAGGTAGCGGGAGCGGATACCGGGGAGCTGTTTTTT.

As DNA, the CDR3 is TGTGCCAGCTCTCCGGACCTTTACACCGGGGAGCTGTTTTTT. Protein sequence: CASSPDLYTGELFF. The chain employs TRBV18 and TRBJ2-2; D not certain. This CDR3 is 14 amino acids long. Between the trimmed V and J ends, which lost 6 bases and 3 bases, there was a span of 11 bases. Germline lookup yields CDR1 KGHSH and CDR2 LQKENI.

V is TRBV29-1 and J is TRBJ2-7, with 7 positions matching TRBD1. V lost 7 bases, J lost 5 bases, and 8 bases stayed unmatched. This CDR3 contains 12 residues. Per the germline V gene, CDR1 is SQVTM and CDR2 is ANQGSEA. CDR3 in DNA: TGCAGCGCAATTAGGGGGCCGAACGAGCAGTACTTC. It yields the protein CSAIRGPNEQYF.

For the CDR3, the DNA is TGTGCCAGCAGCTTAGTCCCGAGACCCCTCTCCTCCTACAATGAGCAGTTCTTC. Residues: CASSLVPRPLSSYNEQFF. The genes are TRBV7-2 and TRBJ2-1; D is undetermined. Germline CDR1 SGHTA, CDR2 FQGNSA. The V and J ends lost 1 base and 0 bases respectively, with 16 bases between them. This CDR3 contains 18 residues.

This clone was recorded once. The CDR3 nucleotides read TGTGCCAGTAGTATCAGCGAAACCGGGGAGCTGTTTTTT. Its translation is CASSISETGELFF. The gene calls are TRBV19 and TRBJ2-2; no clear D gene. The CDR3 is made up of 13 amino acids. Looked up from germline, CDR1 is LNHDA and CDR2 is SQIVND (reference sequence). Trimming pared 3 bases from V and 5 bases from J, leaving 7 bases between.

To note about this clone: A junction end diverges from the germline sequence, so it may reflect a read error. This chain links TRBV7-7 with TRBJ2-1; tentative D call: TRBD1 (6 bases). From germline, CDR1 is SSHAT and CDR2 FNYEAQ (reference sequence). The CDR3 runs to 15 residues. DNA for the CDR3: TGTGCTAGCAGCTCCGGGACACGGCCTAACAATGAGCAGTTCTTC. This encodes CASSSGTRPNNEQFF.

The chain carries TRBV18 and TRBJ2-7; the D gene is possibly TRBD1 (6 bases). Germline CDR1 reads KGHSH; CDR2 reads LQKENI. The CDR3 totals 14 residues. The ends were cut back, 3 bases at V and 2 bases at J, with 11 bases in the middle. CDR3 in DNA: TGTGCCAGCTCACCGAACAACAGGGCCTACGAGCAGTACGTC. Translation gives CASSPNNRAYEQYV.